These T cell receptor beta chains were read from a single sample in a study of identical twins. In TCRdb, the 5' RACE reads were re-called with MiXCR into one record per CDR3 protein. Among 450,000 or so distinct CDR3 sequences listed, approximately 14% were seen once. These data also featured in a second study, about yellow fever vaccine responses in identical twins.

Sequencing used CD4+ T cells sorted from blood. These receptors were obtained from a woman between 18 and 29 years old in good health. Each CDR3 is given with its conserved first and last residue. A D gene is named only where the DNA matches it firmly. Clone size, where shown, is once, few, many, or a class for clones that have expanded.

TRBV27	TRBJ2-1	.	TRBD2	TGTGCCAGCGGGCGGCTAGCGGGGGACAATGAGCAGTTCTTC	CASGRLAGDNEQFF
TRBV20-1	TRBJ1-1	.	.	TGCAGTGCTAGCCGGGCAGTCACTGAAGCTTTCTTT	CSASRAVTEAFF
TRBV3-1	TRBJ2-7	.	TRBD2	TGTGCCAGCAGCCAGCGGGAGGGGTCCTACGAGCAGTACTTC	CASSQREGSYEQYF
TRBV12-3/TRBV12-4	TRBJ2-7	many	.	TGTGCCAGCAGTCCCCGCGCCTACGAGCAGTACTTC	CASSPRAYEQYF
TRBV10-3	TRBJ2-2	few	TRBD1	TGTGCCATCAGTGGAGACAGGGGGCAGAACACCGGGGAGCTGTTTTTT	CAISGDRGQNTGELFF
TRBV7-9	TRBJ2-1	few	.	TGTGCCAGCAGCCGCACGTTGGGTGAGCAGTTCTTC	CASSRTLGEQFF
TRBV7-8	TRBJ2-5	many	TRBD2	TGTGCCAGCAGCTTAGACCCACCGGGACTAGTCAGAGAGACCCAGTACTTC	CASSLDPPGLVRETQYF
TRBV12-3/TRBV12-4	TRBJ2-7	.	TRBD1	TGTGCCAGCAGTTTCAGACAGGGGCTGGGCGAGCAGTACTTC	CASSFRQGLGEQYF
TRBV28	TRBJ1-5	.	TRBD1	TGTGCCAGCAGTTCCGGGACAGGCCGGGGGGGTCAGCCCCAGCATTTT	CASSSGTGRGGQPQHF
TRBV2	TRBJ2-5	.	.	TGTGCCAGCAGTGAGGACGTTCAAGAGACCCAGTACTTC	CASSEDVQETQYF
TRBV5-1	TRBJ2-1	many	TRBD2	TGCGCCAGCAGCGGCCTAGCGGGGGGATACAATGAGCAGTTCTTC	CASSGLAGGYNEQFF
TRBV14	TRBJ2-1	few	.	TGTGCCAGCAGCCAAGGAGGGTACAATGAGCAGTTCTTC	CASSQGGYNEQFF
TRBV7-6	TRBJ2-7	.	TRBD1	TGTGCCAGCAGCTCCGGGACAGGGGGCCAAGAGCAGTACTTC	CASSSGTGGQEQYF
TRBV7-2	TRBJ1-2	few	.	TGTGCCAGCAGCTCCCCGTTGGGGACGGTACATGGCTACACCTTC	CASSSPLGTVHGYTF
TRBV10-3	TRBJ2-2	many	.	TGTGCCATCAACGGGAACACCGGGGAGCTGTTTTTT	CAINGNTGELFF
TRBV5-1	TRBJ2-7	few	.	TGCGCCAGCAGCTTGGCCCAAGTTGGCTACGAGCAGTACTTC	CASSLAQVGYEQYF
TRBV5-1	TRBJ1-6	few	.	TGCGCCAGCAGCTCCCGGGACGGATTAAATTCACCCCTCCACTTT	CASSSRDGLNSPLHF
TRBV11-2	TRBJ2-1	few	TRBD1	TGTGCCAGCAGCGGACAGGGGGCTTACAATGAGCAGTTCTTC	CASSGQGAYNEQFF
TRBV10-3	TRBJ2-5	.	TRBD2	TGTGCCATCAGACCGGGACTAGCGGGAGGAGAGACCCAGTACTTC	CAIRPGLAGGETQYF
TRBV4-1	TRBJ1-5	few	TRBD1	TGCGCCAGCAGCCAACAACAGGGGGGTAGCAATCAGCCCCAGCATTTT	CASSQQQGGSNQPQHF
TRBV20-1	TRBJ2-1	.	TRBD1	TGCAGTGCTAGTCCAGGGGGTAATGAGCAGTTCTTC	CSASPGGNEQFF
TRBV7-8	TRBJ2-7	.	.	TGTGCCAGCAGCCCAGACAGGACTTACTACGAGCAGTACTTC	CASSPDRTYYEQYF
TRBV7-9	TRBJ2-7	few	.	TGTGCCAGCGGCCGGGACGGGAGCTCCTACGAGCAGTACTTC	CASGRDGSSYEQYF
TRBV20-1	TRBJ2-1	few	TRBD1	TGCAGTGCCACACCCCCGGGACAGGGCTACAATGAGCAGTTCTTC	CSATPPGQGYNEQFF
TRBV3-1	TRBJ2-7	.	.	TGTGCCAGCAGCCTTCTGGGAGCCCGAGCTCTCTTC	CASSLLGARALF
TRBV20-1	TRBJ1-2	.	.	TGCAGTGCTAGAGCCGCAAAAATGGCTGGCTACACCTTC	CSARAAKMAGYTF
TRBV6-6	TRBJ2-3	.	.	TGTGCCAGCACCCGGGGAGATACGCAGTATTTT	CASTRGDTQYF
TRBV29-1	TRBJ1-1	.	.	TGCAGCGTGGCGAGACAGTCCTTGAACACTGAAGCTTTCTTT	CSVARQSLNTEAFF
TRBV9	TRBJ2-3	few	.	TGTGCCAGCAGCTCACTCGGCGGGGTGATGGGTGATACGCAGTATTTT	CASSSLGGVMGDTQYF
TRBV6-5	TRBJ1-6	.	.	TGTGCCAGCAGTTACTCCACCGGAGGTAACTCCTATAATTCACCCCTCCACTTT	CASSYSTGGNSYNSPLHF
TRBV11-3	TRBJ2-7	few	.	TGTGCCAGCAGCCGGGATGGGGTCTACGAGCAGTACTTC	CASSRDGVYEQYF
TRBV5-1	TRBJ1-6	.	.	TGCGCCAGCTCGCGGCCGGGGGAAGAATCACCCCTCCACTTT	CASSRPGEESPLHF
TRBV28	TRBJ2-1	few	.	TGTGCCAGCAGTTTAGTCTTTGAGCAGTTCTTC	CASSLVFEQFF
TRBV28	TRBJ2-3	few	.	TGTGCCAGCAGTTTATTTCGGGGTCCCACAGATACGCAGTATTTT	CASSLFRGPTDTQYF
TRBV6-5	TRBJ2-7	.	.	TGTGCCAGCAGTTACTCCGCGGACAGCTCCTACGAGCAGTACTTC	CASSYSADSSYEQYF
TRBV15	TRBJ2-2	few	TRBD1	TGTGCCACAAGGCTTGAGACAGGGTTTCCCACCGGGGAGCTGTTTTTT	CATRLETGFPTGELFF
TRBV6-1	TRBJ1-3	few	TRBD1	TGTGCCAGCAGTGAAGCCTGGGACAGCCCTTCTTGGGGAAACACCATATATTTT	CASSEAWDSPSWGNTIYF
TRBV12-3/TRBV12-4	TRBJ2-7	many	.	TGTGCCAGCAGTTTCCGGCATAAGAGCTCCTACGAGCAGTACTTC	CASSFRHKSSYEQYF
TRBV11-2	TRBJ2-3	.	TRBD2	TGTGCCAGCAGCTCTCCTTTTGGCCGGGGGGGCACAGATACGCAGTATTTT	CASSSPFGRGGTDTQYF
TRBV28	TRBJ2-3	few	.	TGTGCCAGCAGATCTAGGGGTCCAGATACGCAGTATTTT	CASRSRGPDTQYF
TRBV7-2	TRBJ2-7	few	.	TGTGCCAGCAGCTTAGGAGCCGGAGACACCTACGAGCAGTACTTC	CASSLGAGDTYEQYF
TRBV11-2	TRBJ2-1	.	TRBD2	TGTGCCAGCAGCTGGACTAGCGGGAGTTTGTACAATGAGCAGTTCTTC	CASSWTSGSLYNEQFF
TRBV29-1	TRBJ2-7	few	TRBD1	TGCAGCGTTGAGACAGGGGGGACTACCACCGAGCAGTACTTC	CSVETGGTTTEQYF
TRBV6-5	TRBJ2-3	.	.	TGTGCCAGCAGTTATCCGCCCAATCCCCGGGACTCCACTCGAGACACGCAGTATTTT	CASSYPPNPRDSTRDTQYF